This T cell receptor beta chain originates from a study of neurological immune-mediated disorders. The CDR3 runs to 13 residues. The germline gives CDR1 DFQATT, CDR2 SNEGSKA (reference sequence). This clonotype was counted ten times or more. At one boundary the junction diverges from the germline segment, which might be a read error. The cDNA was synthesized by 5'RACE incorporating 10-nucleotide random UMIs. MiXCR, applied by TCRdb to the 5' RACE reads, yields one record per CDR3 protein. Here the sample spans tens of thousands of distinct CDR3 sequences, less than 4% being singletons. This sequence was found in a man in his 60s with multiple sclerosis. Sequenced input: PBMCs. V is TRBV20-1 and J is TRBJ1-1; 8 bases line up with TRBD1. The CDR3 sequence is CSARGGRGTGHLF. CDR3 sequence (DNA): TGCAGTGCTAGAGGCGGAAGGGGGACAGGCCATCTCTTT.